One T cell receptor (beta chain) is described in this entry. Its antigen specificity is not known. No clone much larger than this one lies a single base away; base qualities are absent. The method was the immunoSEQ multiplex PCR assay. Under the source paper's analysis protocol: To diagnose cytomegalovirus status from the catalog of TCR beta chain sequences, a statistical classification framework was built. The table comes from immuneACCESS by way of TCRdb, which keeps in-frame sequences with V and J called. Part of the clones is missing from these tables; in studies checked, under half for an unresolved V gene and the rest for unknown reasons. V, J and clone size derive from that table, while D and trimming were established from the DNA sequence. In this sample the table shows hundreds of thousands of clones, 90% of which occur a single time. Roughly 3% of the sample is taken by the ten largest.

From cysteine to phenylalanine, the CDR3 is 14 amino acids long. Only CDR3 DNA remains: 42 bases, in frame from the first base. The germline V gene yields SNHLY for CDR1 and FYNNEI for CDR2. Clipping removes 4 bases from V and 5 bases from J, with 6 as the unmatched junction base count. The donors belonged to the validation cohort of approximately 130 subjects, which was separate from the roughly 680-subject first cohort. This record comes from a study of cytomegalovirus exposure and HLA in healthy donors (dated by TCRdb to about 2017). About the full investigation: According to a later analysis, the 110 or so validation repertoires were produced on the same platform as the 666 repertoires of the first cohort. A separate validation cohort of more than 100 different subjects was used in addition to the roughly 700-subject first cohort. To predict cytomegalovirus infection status, the study combined high-throughput TCR immunosequencing, statistical association of individual TCRs with disease status, and machine learning. The study aimed to test whether signatures of past pathogen exposure could be identified by cataloging public T cell receptors.

The full study reports these points: The classifier was reported to diagnose cytomegalovirus status with high specificity and sensitivity in both the original and validation cohorts. In vitro tests confirmed that a few of the cytomegalovirus-associated TCR beta chains recognize cytomegalovirus antigens. The study listed 150 to 200 TCR beta chains as associated with cytomegalovirus. Of the cluster scores, approximately 95% were above 0 in a later analysis, which found that TCRs clustered in the first cohort also tended to co-occur in the roughly 130 validation repertoires. The authors suggested that the approach could potentially be extended to other disease states and immunological phenotypes. The validation cohort had no HLA typing available for a later analysis, so co-occurrence within that cohort was assessed over all 120 or so repertoires. Across donors, most TCR sequences were observed very rarely, whereas some public TCRs were present in many individuals.

The source is a woman in her twenties or thirties in good health and CMV-seronegative. The V and J genes are TRBV2 and TRBJ2-7, with 9 bases matching TRBD1. The sequenced sample consisted of PBMCs. The nucleotide sequence is given as TGTGCCAGCAGTGTAACAGGGGGCTTGGACGAGCAGTACTTC. Its protein product is CASSVTGGLDEQYF.